This T cell receptor (beta chain) stems from a study of blood T cell repertoires in COVID-19. Study at large: PBMCs, B-cell-depleted T cells, or T cells were the source of the cDNA or gDNA that made up the material.

Trimming cost V 5 bases and J 9 bases; bases outside gene matches: 12. The germline CDR1 and CDR2 sequences are SGHAT and FQNNGV. CDR3 length: 16 amino acids. The table came from immunoSEQ multiplex PCR; TCRdb's copy has only in-frame clones and leaves some out. The sample has 55,000 to 75,000 clones; about 88% are singletons. The genes are TRBV11-2 and TRBJ2-3; TRBD2 matches at 12 bases. Material: peripheral blood. The TCR comes from a human donor with active COVID-19. The donor label of this sample is uncertain. CDR3 sequence: CASSDTGLAGAGTQYF. CDR3 in DNA: TGTGCCAGCAGCGATACGGGACTAGCGGGTGCGGGCACGCAGTATTTT.